The clone carrying this T cell receptor beta chain was seen a handful of times. Its antigen is not identified. The same CDR3 is also encoded by other DNA sequences in this sample. These data come from a study of beta chain features in type 1 diabetes. The overall study: The patient and healthy donor groups were comparable for age, gender and cell yields. The study's findings and limits: There were fewer insertions and more deletions at the VDJ junctions of type 1 diabetes patients. Shorter TCRB CDR3s, moderately but significantly so, marked every one of the four CD4+ subsets in Type 1 diabetes patients.

Naive, central memory, regulatory and stem cell-like memory cells within the CD4+ compartment were sorted using CD45RO/CCR7/CD25/CD127/CD95/CD27. V lost 5 bases, J lost 1 base, and 6 bases lay in between. CDR1 SGHTA and CDR2 FQGTGA come from the germline V gene. CDR3 size: 13 residues. Every isolated RNA sample was fully reverse transcribed, so sequencing captured expressed TCRB transcripts. The assay was immunoSEQ multiplex PCR, and TCRdb's table has in-frame clones only and misses some. The sample has hundreds of thousands of clones, approximately 31% seen once. The sequencing sample was made of naive CD4+ T cells from blood. The chain uses TRBV7-3 and TRBJ2-1; D not resolved. This receptor was taken from a young man in good health. CDR3 DNA: TGTGCCAGCAGCCCTGATTCCTACAATGAGCAGTTCTTC. Translating it yields CASSPDSYNEQFF.